Listed here are 18 T cell receptor beta chains from one sample, sequenced in a study of T cell repertoires in cytomegalovirus infection (dated 2019 in TCRdb). The treatment or condition label here, explained by the study, means: in vitro stimulation with specific CMV peptide epitopes to enrich CMV-specific T cells. TCRdb names Illumina HiSeq 1500 as the instrument used. The public sequencing data were trimmed at Q25 with fastp and processed into clonotypes with MiXCR by TCRdb, which kept only in-frame beta chains. For every CDR3 protein sequence, its rows merge into one entry that carries the most common genes and DNA. The sample table holds about 900,000 distinct CDR3 sequences, of which approximately 31% were seen once. The ten largest clones add up to around an eighth of the sample. The antigens of these receptors remain unknown. The sequenced sample was cultured CD8+ T cells from PBMCs, obtained from culture after CMV antigen stimulation. These receptors came from a human donor in good health (CMV status not recorded). Some clones in this sample may be carry-over from other donors' samples.

The rearrangement joins TRBV18 to TRBJ1-2; perhaps TRBD1 as D (6 bases). Trimming stripped 6 bases from V and 9 bases from J, with 20 bases between. CDR3 length: 14 amino acids. Germline CDR1 is KGHSH and CDR2 is LQKENI. Written as DNA, the CDR3 is TGTGCCAGCTCCAACGAGGGGCAGGGGAAAAGCTACACCTTC. Translated: CASSNEGQGKSYTF.

This clonotype was seen a few times. The rearrangement joins TRBV24-1 to TRBJ2-2, with TRBD2 as a possible D gene (5 bases). V was cut by 0 bases and J by 5 bases, with 9 bases left in between. Per germline, CDR1 KGHDR and CDR2 SFDVKD. This CDR3 has 15 amino acids. CDR3 sequence (DNA): TGTGCCACCAGTGATTTGGCTAGCCCTACCGGGGAGCTGTTTTTT. Translated: CATSDLASPTGELFF.

This chain uses TRBV11-3 with TRBJ2-7; no firm D call. V lost 2 bases, J lost 2 bases, and 16 bases lay in between. CDR1 is SGHNT, CDR2 YENEEA, per germline. This CDR3 contains 16 residues. The CDR3 sequence: CASSLSSASPTYEQYF. CDR3 bases: TGTGCCAGCAGCTTATCCTCTGCGTCGCCTACCTACGAGCAGTACTTC.

The chain employs TRBV20-1 and TRBJ2-5; 11 bases fit TRBD2. Germline V gene lookup returns CDR1 DFQATT and CDR2 SNEGSKA (reference sequence). The length of the CDR3 is 15 residues. The J segment lost 3 bases and the V segment lost 5 bases, leaving 8 bases of the junction unmatched. In nucleotides, the CDR3 is TGCAGTGCTCCCGAATTAGCGGGGGGGAAAGAGACCCAGTACTTC. It encodes CSAPELAGGKETQYF.

This clonotype was counted only a few times. The gene calls are TRBV7-6 and TRBJ1-2, with no clear D. Germline lookup yields CDR1 SGHVS and CDR2 FNYEAQ. Between the trimmed V and J ends, which lost 0 bases and 3 bases, there was a span of 26 bases. The CDR3 covers 20 residues. CDR3 residues: CASSLAFFEGSSVIDYGYTF. CDR3 bases: TGTGCCAGCAGCTTAGCGTTTTTCGAGGGATCGTCAGTTATAGACTATGGCTACACCTTC.

The V and J genes are TRBV24-1 and TRBJ2-1; D gene ambiguous. This CDR3 contains 12 residues. The V gene lost 1 base and the J gene lost 8 bases, with 5 bases spanning the gap. The germline V gene has CDR1 KGHDR and CDR2 SFDVKD. The CDR3 sequence: CATSDFEDEQFF. DNA for the CDR3: TGTGCCACCAGTGATTTCGAGGATGAGCAGTTCTTC.

This clonotype was observed a handful of times. The chain employs TRBV2 and TRBJ2-7, with D perhaps matching TRBD1 or TRBD2 (6 bases each). Germline V gives CDR1 SNHLY, CDR2 FYNNEI. The CDR3 runs to 14 residues. The ends were cut back, 3 bases at V and 5 bases at J, with 14 bases in the middle. The CDR3 region has the DNA TGTGCCAGCAGTGAGGGGGGCAGCGCCAACGAGCAGTACTTC. The encoded protein is CASSEGGSANEQYF.

This clonotype was recorded a few times. DNA for the CDR3: TGTGCCAGCAGCCAAGATCGATCGAGGGGCACTGAAGCTTTCTTT. The encoded protein is CASSQDRSRGTEAFF. The chain joins TRBV3-1 to TRBJ1-1; weak D call: TRBD1 (5 bases). V lost 0 bases and J 4 bases, leaving 12 bases between the germline ends. There are 15 residues in the CDR3. CDR1 and CDR2 from the germline V gene are LGHDT and YNNKEL (reference sequence).

In the case of this clonotype: This clone may be a read error of a much larger clone one base away. The chain links TRBV7-2 to TRBJ1-1; the D is unclear. CDR1 and CDR2 (germline): SGHTA, FQGNSA. The CDR3 has 15 amino acids. CDR3 sequence (DNA): TGTGCCAACAGCCGCGAAAGTTCGGCCCGAACTGAAGCTTTCTTT. Amino acids: CANSRESSARTEAFF.

The chain recombines TRBV4-1 with TRBJ1-1; a possible D gene is TRBD1 (5 bases). Trimming left V 0 bases short and J 1 base short, with 21 bases between. The germline CDR1 and CDR2 sequences are MGHRA and YSYEKL. The CDR3 runs 19 residues. CDR3 sequence: CASSQEQGAKVWWNTEAFF. CDR3 DNA: TGCGCCAGCAGCCAAGAACAAGGGGCGAAGGTTTGGTGGAACACTGAAGCTTTCTTT.

This clonotype appeared many times. This chain links TRBV7-2 with TRBJ2-1; 10 positions agree with TRBD1. V gave up 3 bases and J gave up 4 bases; unmatched junction bases: 3. The CDR3 covers 15 residues. Germline loops: CDR1 SGHTA, CDR2 FQGNSA. The CDR3 DNA follows: TGTGCCAGCAGCTTGGACAGGGGGTTTTACAATGAGCAGTTCTTC. It codes for CASSLDRGFYNEQFF.

Comments on this clonotype: A much larger clone differs from this one at a single base, so this may be a read error. This rearrangement joins TRBV11-3 to TRBJ2-2; 8 bases are shared with TRBD2. The germline V gene has CDR1 SGHNT and CDR2 YENEEA. This CDR3 has 15 residues. The CDR3: CANSFRGGHTGELFF. The CDR3 DNA is TGTGCCAACAGCTTTCGGGGGGGACATACCGGGGAGCTGTTTTTT.

This chain joins TRBV2 and TRBJ2-5; 7 bases are a match to TRBD1. This CDR3 has 16 residues. Germline values: CDR1 SNHLY, CDR2 FYNNEI. The ends lost 5 bases at V and 0 bases at J; junction bases unmatched: 9. The CDR3 DNA sequence: TGTGCCAGCAGTCCTGAGACAGGGATGTACCAAGAGACCCAGTACTTC. It encodes CASSPETGMYQETQYF.

V and J are TRBV19 and TRBJ1-1; no clear D gene. Germline CDR1 is LNHDA and CDR2 is SQIVND (reference sequence). The CDR3 sequence is 11 residues long. V lost 10 bases to trimming and J lost 3 bases, with 9 bases between them. CDR3 amino acids: CATQQYTEAFF. The CDR3 bases are TGTGCCACTCAACAATACACTGAAGCTTTCTTT. Drawing the rest from reference TRBV19 and TRBJ1-1, the complete variable domain is DGGITQSPKYLFRKEGQNVTLSCEQNLNHDAMYWYRQDPGQGLRLIYYSQIVNDFQKGDIAEGYSVSREKKESFPLTVTSAQKNPTAFYLCATQQYTEAFFGQGTRLTVV.

This clonotype was detected ten times or more. This chain uses TRBV7-6 with TRBJ2-7; D remains unclear. Per germline, CDR1 SGHVS and CDR2 FNYEAQ. This CDR3 is 13 amino acids long. V was shortened by 1 base and J by 6 bases, with 10 bases between the two germline ends. The DNA of the CDR3 is TGTGCCAGCAGCTTAGAGTTGACTGGCGAGCAGTACGTC. Encoded protein: CASSLELTGEQYV.

J is TRBJ1-2 and V is TRBV28; 9 positions match TRBD1. The CDR3 consists of 15 residues. Germline CDR1 is MDHEN and CDR2 is SYDVKM. The J segment lost 7 bases and the V segment lost 3 bases, leaving 9 bases of the junction unmatched. The CDR3 region has the DNA TGTGCCAGCAGTTTTTACGACAGGGGGGATTTTGGCTACACCTTC. Encoded protein: CASSFYDRGDFGYTF.

The table lists this clonotype with a few counts. The V and J genes are TRBV7-9 and TRBJ2-7; D may be TRBD1 (5 bases). This CDR3 has 14 residues. V lost 5 bases, J lost 2 bases, and 13 bases lay in between. Germline V gene data show CDR1 as SEHNR and CDR2 as FQNEAQ (reference sequence). The CDR3 coding sequence is TGTGCCAGCAGCCGTTCGACAGCCACCTACGAGCAGTACTTC. This encodes CASSRSTATYEQYF.

This chain uses TRBV12-5 with TRBJ1-1, with D perhaps matching TRBD1 (6 bases). Germline V gene sequence: CDR1 LGHNT, CDR2 FRNRAP. V lost 1 base to trimming and J lost 5 bases, with 8 bases between them. This CDR3 comprises 13 residues. CDR3 nucleotides: TGTGCTAGTGGTTTGGACAGGGTAACTGAAGCTTTCTTT. This codes for CASGLDRVTEAFF.